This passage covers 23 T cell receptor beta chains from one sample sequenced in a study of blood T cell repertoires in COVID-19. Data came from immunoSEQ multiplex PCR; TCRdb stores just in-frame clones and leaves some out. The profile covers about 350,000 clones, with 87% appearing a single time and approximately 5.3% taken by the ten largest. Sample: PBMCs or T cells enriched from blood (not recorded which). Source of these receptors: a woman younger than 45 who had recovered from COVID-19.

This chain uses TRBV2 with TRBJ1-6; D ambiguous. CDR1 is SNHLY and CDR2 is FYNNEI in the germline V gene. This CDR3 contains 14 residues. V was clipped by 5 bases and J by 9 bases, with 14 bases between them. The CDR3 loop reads CASSPTFYSSPLHF. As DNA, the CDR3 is TGTGCCAGCAGTCCAACTTTCTACAGTTCACCCCTCCACTTT.

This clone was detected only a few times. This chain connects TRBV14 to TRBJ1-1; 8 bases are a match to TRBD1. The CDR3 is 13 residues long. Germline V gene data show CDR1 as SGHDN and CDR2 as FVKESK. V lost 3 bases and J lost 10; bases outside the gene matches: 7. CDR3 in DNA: TGTGCCAGCAGCCACAACAGGGGGTCTGGAGCTTTCTTT. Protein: CASSHNRGSGAFF. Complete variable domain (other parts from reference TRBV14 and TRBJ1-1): EAGVTQFPSHSVIEKGQTVTLRCDPISGHDNLYWYRRVMGKEIKFLLHFVKESKQDESGMPNNRFLAERTGGTYSTLKVQPAELEDSGVYFCASSHNRGSGAFFGQGTRLTVV.

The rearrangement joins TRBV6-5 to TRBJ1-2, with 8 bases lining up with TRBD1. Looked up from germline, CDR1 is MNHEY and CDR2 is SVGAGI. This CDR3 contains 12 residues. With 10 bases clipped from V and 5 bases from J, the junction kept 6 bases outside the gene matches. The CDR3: CATRQGLYGYTF. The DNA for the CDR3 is TGTGCCACAAGACAGGGGCTTTATGGCTACACCTTC.

Written as DNA, the CDR3 is TGTGCCAGTGACAGGGGCCCGGGAAACACCATATATTTT. This gives the protein CASDRGPGNTIYF. The J gene is TRBJ1-3, the V gene TRBV19, with 8 bases fitting TRBD1. Trimming cost V 8 bases and J 4 bases; bases outside gene matches: 4. This CDR3 contains 13 residues. Germline V gives CDR1 LNHDA, CDR2 SQIVND (reference sequence).

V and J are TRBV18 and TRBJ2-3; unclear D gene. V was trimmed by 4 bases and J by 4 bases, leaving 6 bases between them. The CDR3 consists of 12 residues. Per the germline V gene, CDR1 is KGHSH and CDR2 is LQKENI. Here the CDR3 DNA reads TGTGCCAGCTCACAACAAGCAGATACGCAGTATTTT. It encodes CASSQQADTQYF.

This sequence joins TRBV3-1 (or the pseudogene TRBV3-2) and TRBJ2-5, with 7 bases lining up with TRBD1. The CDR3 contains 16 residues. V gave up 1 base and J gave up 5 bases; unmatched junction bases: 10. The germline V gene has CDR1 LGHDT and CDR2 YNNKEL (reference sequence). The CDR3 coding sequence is TGTGCCAGCAGCCAAGGGGGGCAGGGGGTCCGTGAGACCCAGTACTTC. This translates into CASSQGGQGVRETQYF.

In nucleotides, the CDR3 is TGTGCCAGCAGCCAAGGAGGGATTGGTGGACCCCTCCACTTT. Its protein product is CASSQGGIGGPLHF. The V call is TRBV3-1 (or the pseudogene TRBV3-2), the J call TRBJ1-6; D unresolved. The germline V and J ends were trimmed by 1 base and 12 bases, with 13 bases remaining between them. The CDR3 extends over 14 amino acids. CDR1 and CDR2 (germline): LGHDT, YNNKEL (reference sequence).

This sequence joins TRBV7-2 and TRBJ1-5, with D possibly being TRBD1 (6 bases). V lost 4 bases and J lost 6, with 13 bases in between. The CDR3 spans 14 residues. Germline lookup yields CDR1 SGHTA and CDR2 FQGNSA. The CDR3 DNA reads TGTGCCAGCAGCTACACAGGGCCCCCTCAGCCCCAGCATTTT. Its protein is CASSYTGPPQPQHF.

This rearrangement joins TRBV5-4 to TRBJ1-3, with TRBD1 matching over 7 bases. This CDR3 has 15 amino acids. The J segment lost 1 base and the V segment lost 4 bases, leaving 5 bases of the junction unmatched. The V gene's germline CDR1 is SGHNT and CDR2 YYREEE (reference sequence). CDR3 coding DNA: TGTGCCAGCAGCGTAAGGGGGCTTTCTGGAAACACCATATATTTT. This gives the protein CASSVRGLSGNTIYF.

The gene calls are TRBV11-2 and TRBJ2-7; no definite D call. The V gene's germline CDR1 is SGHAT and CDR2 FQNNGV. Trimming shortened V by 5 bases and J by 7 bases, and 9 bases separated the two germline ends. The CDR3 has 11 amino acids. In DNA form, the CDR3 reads TGTGCCAGCAGCCAATACTATGAGCAGTACTTC. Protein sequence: CASSQYYEQYF.

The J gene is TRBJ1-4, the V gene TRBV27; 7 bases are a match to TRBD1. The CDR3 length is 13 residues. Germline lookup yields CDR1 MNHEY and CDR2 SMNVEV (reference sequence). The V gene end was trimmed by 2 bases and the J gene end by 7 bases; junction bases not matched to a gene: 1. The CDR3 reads CASSLQGGEKLFF. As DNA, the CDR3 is TGTGCCAGCAGTTTACAGGGGGGTGAAAAACTGTTTTTT.

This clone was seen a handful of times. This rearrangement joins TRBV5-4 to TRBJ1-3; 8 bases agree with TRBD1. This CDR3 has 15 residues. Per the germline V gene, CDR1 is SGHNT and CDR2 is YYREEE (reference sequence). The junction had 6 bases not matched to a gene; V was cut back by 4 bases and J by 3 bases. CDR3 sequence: CASSLTGESGNTIYF. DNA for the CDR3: TGTGCCAGCAGCCTGACAGGGGAGAGTGGAAACACCATATATTTT.

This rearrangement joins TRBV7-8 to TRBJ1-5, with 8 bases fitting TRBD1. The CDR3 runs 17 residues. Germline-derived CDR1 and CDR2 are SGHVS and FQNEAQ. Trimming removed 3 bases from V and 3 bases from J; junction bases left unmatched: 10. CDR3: CASSFGNRDRYNQPQHF. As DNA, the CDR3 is TGTGCCAGCAGCTTTGGAAACCGGGACAGGTACAATCAGCCCCAGCATTTT.

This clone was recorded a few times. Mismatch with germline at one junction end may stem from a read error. The CDR3 spells CASSLVQGSDEQYF. CDR3 nucleotide sequence: TGTGCCAGCAGCTTAGTTCAGGGCTCCGACGAGCAGTACTTC. This rearrangement joins TRBV11-2 to TRBJ2-7; a possible D gene is TRBD1 (5 bases). Germline lookup yields CDR1 SGHAT and CDR2 FQNNGV. The CDR3 loop spans 14 amino acids.

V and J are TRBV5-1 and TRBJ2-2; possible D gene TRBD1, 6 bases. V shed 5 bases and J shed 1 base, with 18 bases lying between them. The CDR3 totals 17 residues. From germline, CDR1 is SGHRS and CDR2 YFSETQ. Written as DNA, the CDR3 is TGCGCCAGCAGTTTCTTCGTGGACAGAGAGAACACCGGGGAGCTGTTTTTT. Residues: CASSFFVDRENTGELFF.

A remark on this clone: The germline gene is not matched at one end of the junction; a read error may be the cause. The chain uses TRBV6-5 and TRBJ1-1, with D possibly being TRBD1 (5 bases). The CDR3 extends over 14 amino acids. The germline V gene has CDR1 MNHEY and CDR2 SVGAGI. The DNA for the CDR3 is TGTGCCAGCAGTTACTCGTTATCTGGCAGGGTGGATCTCTTT. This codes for CASSYSLSGRVDLF.

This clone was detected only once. In nucleotides, the CDR3 is TGTGCCAGCAGTTTAGGAATTAGGAGACTCGCCTACAATGAGCAGTTCTTC. Translation gives CASSLGIRRLAYNEQFF. The chain uses TRBV28 and TRBJ2-1; the D is unclear. The V and J ends lost 2 bases and 2 bases respectively, with 16 bases between them. The CDR3 covers 17 residues. In germline, CDR1 is MDHEN, CDR2 SYDVKM.

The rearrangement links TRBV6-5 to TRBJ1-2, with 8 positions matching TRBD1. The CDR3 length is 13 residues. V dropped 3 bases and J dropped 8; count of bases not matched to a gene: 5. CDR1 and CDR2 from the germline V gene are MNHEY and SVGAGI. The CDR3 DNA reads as TGTGCCAGCAGTTATAACAGGGGGGACGGCTACACCTTC. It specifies CASSYNRGDGYTF.

CDR3 sequence (DNA): TGTGCCAGCAGCACCGGCGCGCGGGGTAGACAAGAGACCCAGTACTTC. This encodes CASSTGARGRQETQYF. This chain connects TRBV4-2 to TRBJ2-5, with D possibly being TRBD2 (6 bases). The CDR3 length is 16 residues. V shed 5 bases and J shed 2 bases, with 18 bases lying between them. The V gene's germline CDR1 is LGHNA and CDR2 YNFKEQ.

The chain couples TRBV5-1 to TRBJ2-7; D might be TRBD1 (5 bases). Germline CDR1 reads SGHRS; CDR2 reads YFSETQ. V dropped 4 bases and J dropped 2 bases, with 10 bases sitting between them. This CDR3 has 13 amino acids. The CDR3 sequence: CASSVDKAYEQYF. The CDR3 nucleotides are TGCGCCAGCAGCGTGGACAAAGCCTACGAGCAGTACTTC. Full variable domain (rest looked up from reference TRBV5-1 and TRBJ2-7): KAGVTQTPRYLIKTRGQQVTLSCSPISGHRSVSWYQQTPGQGLQFLFEYFSETQRNKGNFPGRFSGRQFSNSRSEMNVSTLELGDSALYLCASSVDKAYEQYFGPGTRLTVT.

The CDR3 region is CASLGPGARMETQYF. The CDR3 region has the DNA TGTGCCAGCTTAGGTCCAGGGGCGCGGATGGAGACCCAGTACTTC. This chain links TRBV6-5 with TRBJ2-5; D perhaps matches TRBD1 (6 bases). V lost 8 bases and J 5 bases, leaving 21 bases between the germline ends. The germline V gene has CDR1 MNHEY and CDR2 SVGAGI. The length of the CDR3 is 15 residues.

The CDR3 DNA is TGTGCCAGCAGCTTCGACAGGGCGAGCAATCAGCCCCAGCATTTT. It encodes CASSFDRASNQPQHF. The V and J genes are TRBV7-8 and TRBJ1-5; 7 positions agree with TRBD1. The CDR3 contains 15 residues. V lost 3 bases to trimming and J lost 1 base; unmatched junction nucleotides: 3. The germline V gene encodes CDR1 SGHVS and CDR2 FQNEAQ. The full variable domain, in which reference TRBV7-8 and TRBJ1-5 provide the parts outside the CDR3, is GAGVSQSPRYKVAKRGQDVALRCDPISGHVSLFWYQQALGQGPEFLTYFQNEAQLDKSGLPSDRFFAERPEGSVSTLKIQRTQQEDSAVYLCASSFDRASNQPQHFGDGTRLSIL.

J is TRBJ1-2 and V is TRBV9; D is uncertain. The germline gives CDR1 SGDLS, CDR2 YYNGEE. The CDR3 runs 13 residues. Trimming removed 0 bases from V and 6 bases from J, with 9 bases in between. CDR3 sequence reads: CASSVDPEDGYTF. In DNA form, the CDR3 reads TGTGCCAGCAGCGTAGACCCAGAGGATGGCTACACCTTC.